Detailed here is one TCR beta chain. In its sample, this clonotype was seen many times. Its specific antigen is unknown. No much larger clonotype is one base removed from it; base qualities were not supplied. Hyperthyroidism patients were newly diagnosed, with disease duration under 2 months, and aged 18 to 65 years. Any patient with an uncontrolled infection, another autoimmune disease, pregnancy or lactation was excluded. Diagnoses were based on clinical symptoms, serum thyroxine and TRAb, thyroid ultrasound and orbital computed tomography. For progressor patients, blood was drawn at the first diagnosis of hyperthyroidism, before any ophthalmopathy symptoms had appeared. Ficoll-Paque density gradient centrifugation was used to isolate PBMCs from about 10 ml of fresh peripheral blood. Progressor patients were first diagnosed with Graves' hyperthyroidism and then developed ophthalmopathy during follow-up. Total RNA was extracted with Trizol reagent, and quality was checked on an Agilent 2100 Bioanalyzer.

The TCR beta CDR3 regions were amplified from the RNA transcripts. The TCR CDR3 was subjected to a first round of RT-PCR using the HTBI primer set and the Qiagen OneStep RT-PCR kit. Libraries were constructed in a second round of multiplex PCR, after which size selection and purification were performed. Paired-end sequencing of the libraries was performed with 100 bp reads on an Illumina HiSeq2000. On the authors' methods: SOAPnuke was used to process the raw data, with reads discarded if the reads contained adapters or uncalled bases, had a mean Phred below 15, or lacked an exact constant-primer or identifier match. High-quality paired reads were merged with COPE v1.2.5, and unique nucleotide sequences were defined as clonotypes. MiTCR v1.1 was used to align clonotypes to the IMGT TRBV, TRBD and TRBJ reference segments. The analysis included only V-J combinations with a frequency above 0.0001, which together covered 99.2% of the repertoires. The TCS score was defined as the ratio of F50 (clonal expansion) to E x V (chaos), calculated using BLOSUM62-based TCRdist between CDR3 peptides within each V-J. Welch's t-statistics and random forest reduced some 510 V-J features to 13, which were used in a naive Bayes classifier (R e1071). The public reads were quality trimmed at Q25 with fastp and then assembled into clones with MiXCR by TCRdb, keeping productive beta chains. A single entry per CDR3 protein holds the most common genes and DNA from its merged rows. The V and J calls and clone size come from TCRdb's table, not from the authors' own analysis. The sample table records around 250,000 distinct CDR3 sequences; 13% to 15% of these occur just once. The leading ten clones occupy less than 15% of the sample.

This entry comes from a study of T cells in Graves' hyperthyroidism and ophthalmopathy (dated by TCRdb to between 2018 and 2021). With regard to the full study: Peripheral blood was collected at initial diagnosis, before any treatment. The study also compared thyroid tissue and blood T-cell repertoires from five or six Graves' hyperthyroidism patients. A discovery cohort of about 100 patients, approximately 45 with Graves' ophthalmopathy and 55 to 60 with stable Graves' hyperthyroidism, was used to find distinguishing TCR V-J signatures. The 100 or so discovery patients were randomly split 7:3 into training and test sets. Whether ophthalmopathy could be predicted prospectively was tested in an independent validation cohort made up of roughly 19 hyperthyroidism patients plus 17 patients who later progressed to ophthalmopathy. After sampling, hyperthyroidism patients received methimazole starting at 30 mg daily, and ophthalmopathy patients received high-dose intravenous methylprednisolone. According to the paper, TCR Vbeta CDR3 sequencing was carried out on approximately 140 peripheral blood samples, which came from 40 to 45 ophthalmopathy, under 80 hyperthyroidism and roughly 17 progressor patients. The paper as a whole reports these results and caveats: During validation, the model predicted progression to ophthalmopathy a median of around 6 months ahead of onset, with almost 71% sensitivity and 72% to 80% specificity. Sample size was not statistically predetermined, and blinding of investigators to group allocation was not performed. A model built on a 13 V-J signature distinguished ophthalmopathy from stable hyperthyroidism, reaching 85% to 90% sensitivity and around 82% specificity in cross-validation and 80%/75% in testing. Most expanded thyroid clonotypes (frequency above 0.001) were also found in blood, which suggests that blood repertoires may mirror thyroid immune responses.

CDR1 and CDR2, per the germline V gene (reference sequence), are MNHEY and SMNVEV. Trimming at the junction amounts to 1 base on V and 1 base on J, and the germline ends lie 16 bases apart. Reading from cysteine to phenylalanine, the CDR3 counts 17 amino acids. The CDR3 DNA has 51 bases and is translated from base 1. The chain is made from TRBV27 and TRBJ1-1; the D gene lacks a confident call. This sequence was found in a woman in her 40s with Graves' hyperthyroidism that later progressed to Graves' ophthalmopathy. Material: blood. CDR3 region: CASSLFSGFGANTEAFF. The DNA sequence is TGTGCCAGCAGTTTATTCTCGGGGTTTGGAGCGAACACTGAAGCTTTCTTT.